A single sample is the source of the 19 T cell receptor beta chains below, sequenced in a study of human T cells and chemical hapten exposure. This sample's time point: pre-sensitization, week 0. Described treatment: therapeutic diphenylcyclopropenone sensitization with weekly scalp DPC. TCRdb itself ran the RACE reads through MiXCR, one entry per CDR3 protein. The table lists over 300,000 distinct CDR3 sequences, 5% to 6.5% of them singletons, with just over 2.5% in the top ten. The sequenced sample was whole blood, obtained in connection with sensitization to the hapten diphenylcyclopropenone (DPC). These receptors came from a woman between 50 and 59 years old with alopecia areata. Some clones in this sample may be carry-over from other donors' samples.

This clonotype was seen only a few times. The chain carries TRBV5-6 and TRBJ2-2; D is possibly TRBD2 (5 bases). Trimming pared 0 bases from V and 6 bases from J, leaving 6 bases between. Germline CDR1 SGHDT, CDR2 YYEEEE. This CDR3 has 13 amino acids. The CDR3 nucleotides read TGTGCCAGCAGCTTGGCTAGCCCCGGGGAGCTGTTTTTT. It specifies CASSLASPGELFF.

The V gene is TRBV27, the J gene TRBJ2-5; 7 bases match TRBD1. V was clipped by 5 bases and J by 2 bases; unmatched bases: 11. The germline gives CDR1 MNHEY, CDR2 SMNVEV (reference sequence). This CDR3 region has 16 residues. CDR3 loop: CASSPLRTGGQETQYF. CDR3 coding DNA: TGTGCCAGCAGTCCGTTGCGGACAGGTGGACAAGAGACCCAGTACTTC.

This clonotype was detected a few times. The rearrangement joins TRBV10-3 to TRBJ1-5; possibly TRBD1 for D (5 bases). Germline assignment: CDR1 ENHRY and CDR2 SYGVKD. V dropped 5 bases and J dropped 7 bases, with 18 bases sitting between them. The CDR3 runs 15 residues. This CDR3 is CAISPSLQGEQPQHF. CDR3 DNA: TGTGCCATCAGTCCAAGTCTTCAGGGTGAACAGCCCCAGCATTTT.

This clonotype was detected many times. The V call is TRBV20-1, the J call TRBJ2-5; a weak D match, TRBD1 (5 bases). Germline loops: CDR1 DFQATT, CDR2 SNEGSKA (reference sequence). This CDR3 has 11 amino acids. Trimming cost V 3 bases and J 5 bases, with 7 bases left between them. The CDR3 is CSARGQETQYF. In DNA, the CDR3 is TGCAGTGCTAGGGGGCAGGAGACCCAGTACTTC.

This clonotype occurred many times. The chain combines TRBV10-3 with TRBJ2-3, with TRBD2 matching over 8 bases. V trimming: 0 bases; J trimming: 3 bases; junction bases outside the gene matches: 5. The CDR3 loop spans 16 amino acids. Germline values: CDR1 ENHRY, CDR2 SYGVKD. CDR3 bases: TGTGCCATCAGTGAGTCCGGGGGGGCGAGAACAGATACGCAGTATTTT. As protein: CAISESGGARTDTQYF.

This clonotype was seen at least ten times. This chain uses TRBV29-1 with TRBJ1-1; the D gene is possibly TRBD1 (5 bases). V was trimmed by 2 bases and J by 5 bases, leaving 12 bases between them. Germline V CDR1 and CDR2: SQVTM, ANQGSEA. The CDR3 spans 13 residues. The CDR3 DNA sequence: TGCAGCGTTGAAATTGGGAGGGGTACTGAAGCTTTCTTT. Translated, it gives CSVEIGRGTEAFF. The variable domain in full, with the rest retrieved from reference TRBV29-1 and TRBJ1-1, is SAVISQKPSRDICQRGTSLTIQCQVDSQVTMMFWYRQQPGQSLTLIATANQGSEATYESGFVIDKFPISRPNLTFSTLTVSNMSPEDSSIYLCSVEIGRGTEAFFGQGTRLTVV.

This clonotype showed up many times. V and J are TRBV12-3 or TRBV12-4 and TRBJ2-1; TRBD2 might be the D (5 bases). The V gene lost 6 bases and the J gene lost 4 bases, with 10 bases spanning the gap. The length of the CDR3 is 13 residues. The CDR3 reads CASRPRGYNEQFF. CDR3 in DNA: TGTGCCAGCAGACCCCGCGGGTACAATGAGCAGTTCTTC.

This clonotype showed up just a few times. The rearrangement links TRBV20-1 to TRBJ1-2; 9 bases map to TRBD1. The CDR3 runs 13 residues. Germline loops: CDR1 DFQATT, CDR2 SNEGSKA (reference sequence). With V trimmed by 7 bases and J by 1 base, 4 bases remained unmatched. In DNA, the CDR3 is TGCAGTGTTGGGACAGGGAGTAACTATGGCTACACCTTC. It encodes CSVGTGSNYGYTF.

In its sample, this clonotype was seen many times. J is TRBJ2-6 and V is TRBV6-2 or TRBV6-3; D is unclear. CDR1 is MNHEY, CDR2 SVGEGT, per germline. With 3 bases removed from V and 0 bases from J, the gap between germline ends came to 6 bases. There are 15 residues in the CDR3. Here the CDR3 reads CASSYHRSGANVLTF. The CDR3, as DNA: TGTGCCAGCAGTTATCACCGCTCTGGGGCCAACGTCCTGACTTTC.

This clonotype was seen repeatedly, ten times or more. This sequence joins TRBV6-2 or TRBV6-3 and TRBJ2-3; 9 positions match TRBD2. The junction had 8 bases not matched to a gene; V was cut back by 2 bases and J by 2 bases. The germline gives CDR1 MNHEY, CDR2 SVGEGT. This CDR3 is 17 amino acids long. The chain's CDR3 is CASSYLAGRPSTDTQYF. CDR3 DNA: TGTGCCAGCAGTTACCTAGCGGGGAGGCCTTCCACAGATACGCAGTATTTT.

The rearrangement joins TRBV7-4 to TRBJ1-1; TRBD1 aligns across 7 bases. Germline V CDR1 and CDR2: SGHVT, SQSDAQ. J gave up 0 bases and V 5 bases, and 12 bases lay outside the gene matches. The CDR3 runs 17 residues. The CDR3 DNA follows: TGTGCCAGCAGCCCCAGGGGGGGAACCAGAATGAACACTGAAGCTTTCTTT. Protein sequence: CASSPRGGTRMNTEAFF.

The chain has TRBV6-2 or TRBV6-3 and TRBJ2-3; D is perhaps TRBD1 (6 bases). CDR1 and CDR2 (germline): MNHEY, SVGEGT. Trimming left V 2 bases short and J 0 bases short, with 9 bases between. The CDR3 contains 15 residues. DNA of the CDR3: TGTGCCAGCAGTTACGGGGGCGGGAGCACAGATACGCAGTATTTT. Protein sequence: CASSYGGGSTDTQYF.

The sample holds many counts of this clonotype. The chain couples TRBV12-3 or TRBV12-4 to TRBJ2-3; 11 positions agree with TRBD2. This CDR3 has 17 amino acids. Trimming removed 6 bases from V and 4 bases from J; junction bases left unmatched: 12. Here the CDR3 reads CASRTYFSGGEADTQYF. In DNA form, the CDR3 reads TGTGCCAGCAGGACGTACTTTAGCGGGGGGGAGGCAGATACGCAGTATTTT.

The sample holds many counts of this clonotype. CDR3 amino acids: CASSFTGVNYGYTF. The CDR3 region has the DNA TGTGCCAGCAGTTTTACAGGAGTTAACTATGGCTACACCTTC. The chain employs TRBV5-6 and TRBJ1-2; possible D gene TRBD1, 5 bases. Germline assignment: CDR1 SGHDT and CDR2 YYEEEE. This CDR3 has 14 residues. V lost 5 bases to trimming and J lost 1 base, with 12 bases between them.

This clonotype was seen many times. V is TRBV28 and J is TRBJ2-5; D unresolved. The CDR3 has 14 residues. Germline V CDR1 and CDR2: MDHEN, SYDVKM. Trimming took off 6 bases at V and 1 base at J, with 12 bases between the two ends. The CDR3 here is CASSRRMTQETQYF. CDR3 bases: TGTGCCAGCAGCCGTCGAATGACCCAAGAGACCCAGTACTTC.

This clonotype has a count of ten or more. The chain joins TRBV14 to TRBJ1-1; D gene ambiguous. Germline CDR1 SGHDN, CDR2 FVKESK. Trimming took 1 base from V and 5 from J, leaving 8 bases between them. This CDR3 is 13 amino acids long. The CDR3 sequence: CASSQGARTEAFF. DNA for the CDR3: TGTGCCAGCAGCCAAGGGGCGAGGACTGAAGCTTTCTTT.

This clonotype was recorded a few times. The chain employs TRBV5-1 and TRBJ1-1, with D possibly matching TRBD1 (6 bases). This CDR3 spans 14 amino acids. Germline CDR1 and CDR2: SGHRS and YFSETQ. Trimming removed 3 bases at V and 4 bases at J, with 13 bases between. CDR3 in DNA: TGCGCCAGCAGCTCGACAGGATCGGGCACTGAAGCTTTCTTT. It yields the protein CASSSTGSGTEAFF.

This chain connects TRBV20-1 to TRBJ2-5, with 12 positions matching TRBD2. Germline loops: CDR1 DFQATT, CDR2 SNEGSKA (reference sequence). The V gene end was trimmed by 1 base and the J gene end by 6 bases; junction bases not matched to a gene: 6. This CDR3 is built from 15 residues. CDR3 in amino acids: CSARAPSGGAKTQYF. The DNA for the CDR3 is TGCAGTGCTAGAGCCCCTAGCGGGGGGGCGAAGACCCAGTACTTC.

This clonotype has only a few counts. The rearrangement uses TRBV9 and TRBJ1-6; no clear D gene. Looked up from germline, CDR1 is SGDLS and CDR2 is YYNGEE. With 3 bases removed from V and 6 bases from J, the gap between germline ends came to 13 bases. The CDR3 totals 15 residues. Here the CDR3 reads CASSAETALNSPLHF. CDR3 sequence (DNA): TGTGCCAGCAGCGCCGAGACGGCTCTTAATTCACCCCTCCACTTT.